The text below deals with one T cell receptor (beta chain). Its antigen is undetermined. The table came from immunoSEQ multiplex PCR; TCRdb's copy has only in-frame clones and leaves some out. The data show around 72,000 clones, roughly nine tenths seen once. The data belong to a study of siplizumab effects on memory and regulatory T cells. The V gene end was trimmed by 3 bases and the J gene end by 6 bases; junction bases not matched to a gene: 10. Germline values: CDR1 SGHAT, CDR2 FQDESV (reference sequence). This CDR3 region has 16 residues. Whole-study findings and limits: Confirmation that proliferating Tregs from siplizumab cultures had suppressive function was not obtained. With siplizumab, cumulative frequency of CD4+ memory-derived alloreactive sequences dropped significantly.

This chain connects TRBV11-1 to TRBJ2-3; 9 bases are a match to TRBD1. Specimen: CD8+ T cells sorted from blood. The receptor was derived from a human donor in good health. The CDR3 loop reads CASSFHRGLSRDTQYF. The DNA for the CDR3 is TGTGCCAGCAGCTTCCACAGGGGGCTATCCAGGGATACGCAGTATTTT.